This TCR beta chain is from a study of blood T cell repertoires in COVID-19. Study-level background: The origin of the acute and convalescent COVID-19 samples was the United States, Italy and Spain. T cells, B-cell-depleted T cells, or PBMCs supplied cDNA or gDNA.

In the source study's methods: Estimation of nucleated cell counts was performed using reference gene primer amplification. Produced via immunoSEQ multiplex PCR; TCRdb's table is partial and in-frame only. V and J calls plus clone size are reproduced from that table; the DNA served to infer D and trimming. The table records roughly 250,000 clones, 80% to 85% of them present only once. CDR3 size: 15 residues. Germline CDR1 reads LGHNA; CDR2 reads YSLEER. The ends lost 4 bases at V and 2 bases at J; junction bases unmatched: 6. This sequence joins TRBV4-3 and TRBJ1-1; 8 positions agree with TRBD1. The sequencing sample was made of peripheral blood. This TCR was sampled from a man aged 50 or older with active or convalescent COVID-19. The CDR3 here is CASSRDSGGNTEAFF. The CDR3 coding sequence is TGCGCCAGCAGCCGAGACTCAGGGGGCAACACTGAAGCTTTCTTT.